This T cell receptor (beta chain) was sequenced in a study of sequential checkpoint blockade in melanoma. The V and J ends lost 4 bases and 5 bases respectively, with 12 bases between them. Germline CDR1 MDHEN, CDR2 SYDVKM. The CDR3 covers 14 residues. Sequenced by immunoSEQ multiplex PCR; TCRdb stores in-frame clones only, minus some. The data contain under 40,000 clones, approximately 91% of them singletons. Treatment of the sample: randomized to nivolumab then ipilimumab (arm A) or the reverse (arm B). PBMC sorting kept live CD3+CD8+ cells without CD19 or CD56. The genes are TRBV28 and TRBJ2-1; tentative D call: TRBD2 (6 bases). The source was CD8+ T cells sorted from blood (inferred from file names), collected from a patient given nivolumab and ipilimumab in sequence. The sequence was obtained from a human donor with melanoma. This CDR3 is CASSWVSGDNEQFF. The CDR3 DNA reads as TGTGCCAGCAGTTGGGTTAGCGGAGACAATGAGCAGTTCTTC.